The 28 T cell receptor beta chains reported below all come from one sample, sequenced in a study of blood T cell repertoires in COVID-19. Here immunoSEQ multiplex PCR was the method, and the copy in TCRdb shows in-frame clones only, minus some. This sample carries 150,000 to 250,000 clones, 75% to 85% of them seen once, and the ten largest clones take roughly 12%. What was sequenced was PBMCs or T cells enriched from blood (not recorded which). These receptor sequences come from a man aged 35-49 years who had recovered from COVID-19.

This clone was recorded a few times. The gene calls are TRBV3-1 (or the pseudogene TRBV3-2) and TRBJ1-6; tentatively, D is TRBD1 (5 bases). V was cut by 6 bases and J by 4 bases, with 7 bases left in between. Germline CDR1 LGHDT, CDR2 YNNKEL (reference sequence). This CDR3 is 13 amino acids long. The CDR3 reads CASRGQYNSPLHF. In DNA, the CDR3 is TGTGCCAGCAGGGGGCAGTATAATTCACCCCTCCACTTT.

The rearrangement links TRBV28 to TRBJ1-2; maybe TRBD1 (6 bases). The CDR3 runs 14 residues. Germline CDR1 reads MDHEN; CDR2 reads SYDVKM. The V end was cut by 5 bases, the J end by 2 bases, with 12 bases between. The CDR3 DNA reads TGTGCCAGCAGTCCCCACACAGGGAACTATGGCTACACCTTC. It translates to CASSPHTGNYGYTF.

V and J are TRBV15 and TRBJ2-4; D not resolved. Trimming removed 3 bases at V and 9 bases at J, with 12 bases between. In germline, CDR1 is LNHNV, CDR2 YYDKDF (reference sequence). This CDR3 has 13 residues. CDR3 sequence: CATSRSERSIQYF. CDR3 DNA: TGTGCCACCAGCAGGTCGGAGAGGAGCATTCAGTACTTC. Combining the CDR3 with reference TRBV15 and TRBJ2-4 gives the whole variable domain DAMVIQNPRYQVTQFGKPVTLSCSQTLNHNVMYWYQQKSSQAPKLLFHYYDKDFNNEADTPDNFQSRRPNTSFCFLDIRSPGLGDTAMYLCATSRSERSIQYFGAGTRLSVL.

The CDR3 loop reads CASSPWDGTGAQETQYF. The CDR3 nucleotides are TGTGCCAGCAGTCCATGGGACGGGACAGGGGCCCAAGAGACCCAGTACTTC. The chain employs TRBV7-9 and TRBJ2-5, with TRBD1 matching 10 bases. Germline V gene lookup returns CDR1 SEHNR and CDR2 FQNEAQ (reference sequence). Trimming removed 6 bases from V and 1 base from J; junction bases left unmatched: 11. This CDR3 spans 17 amino acids.

The CDR3 DNA follows: TGTGCCTGGAGTAGCAGGGGTTTTACCGGGGAGCTGTTTTTT. It specifies CAWSSRGFTGELFF. The chain couples TRBV30 to TRBJ2-2, with a tentative D call TRBD1 (6 bases). Germline V lookup: CDR1 GTSNPN, CDR2 SVGIG (reference sequence). The CDR3 has 14 amino acids. Trimming took 2 bases from V and 5 from J, leaving 12 bases between them.

This clone was detected only once. The chain joins TRBV30 to TRBJ1-1; unclear D gene. This CDR3 contains 14 residues. Trimming stripped 2 bases from V and 1 base from J, with 11 bases between. CDR1 and CDR2 from the germline V gene are GTSNPN and SVGIG (reference sequence). The CDR3, as DNA: TGTGCCTGGAGTCCCCTAGCGGGGAACACTGAAGCTTTCTTT. Its protein is CAWSPLAGNTEAFF.

This chain uses TRBV7-9 with TRBJ1-3; D possibly corresponds to TRBD1 (5 bases). The V gene lost 6 bases and the J gene lost 6 bases, with 15 bases spanning the gap. Germline V gene sequence: CDR1 SEHNR, CDR2 FQNEAQ (reference sequence). CDR3 size: 14 residues. The CDR3 region is CASSQFSGENTIYF. CDR3 DNA: TGTGCCAGCAGTCAATTCTCGGGGGAAAACACCATATATTTT.

This chain uses TRBV11-2 with TRBJ2-5; 8 bases fit TRBD2. The germline V gene encodes CDR1 SGHAT and CDR2 FQNNGV. Trimming took 2 bases from V and 4 from J; bases not matched to a gene: 9. This CDR3 is built from 16 residues. The DNA of the CDR3 is TGTGCCAGCAGCTTAAGTACTTTAGCGGGACGAGAGACCCAGTACTTC. It is translated as CASSLSTLAGRETQYF.

The count of this clone is one. This rearrangement joins TRBV28 to TRBJ2-7; 8 nucleotides align to TRBD1. V shed 6 bases and J 4 bases; nucleotides not matched to a gene: 8. There are 14 residues in the CDR3. CDR1 and CDR2 (germline): MDHEN, SYDVKM. CDR3 sequence reads: CASRSTGAKYEQYF. The DNA for the CDR3 is TGTGCCAGCAGGTCGACAGGGGCAAAATACGAGCAGTACTTC.

The chain joins TRBV19 to TRBJ2-5; 7 nucleotides match TRBD1. CDR1 and CDR2 (germline): LNHDA, SQIVND (reference sequence). With 3 bases clipped from V and 2 bases from J, the junction kept 3 bases outside the gene matches. This CDR3 has 14 residues. The CDR3 bases are TGTGCCAGTAGTATTGGGGGACAGCAAGAGACCCAGTACTTC. As protein: CASSIGGQQETQYF.

CDR3 nucleotides: TGTGCCAGCAGCCAAGAGAAGTACGGAGCGGGAGGGGGGAAGACCCAGTACTTC. This translates into CASSQEKYGAGGGKTQYF. This chain uses TRBV4-2 with TRBJ2-5; 10 positions match TRBD2. V trimming: 0 bases; J trimming: 6 bases; junction bases outside the gene matches: 13. The germline CDR1 and CDR2 sequences are LGHNA and YNFKEQ. The CDR3 has 18 amino acids.

The chain is built from TRBV19 and TRBJ2-2; D is unclear. V was pared by 7 bases and J by 6 bases, with 18 bases between. Germline V gene data show CDR1 as LNHDA and CDR2 as SQIVND (reference sequence). This CDR3 is built from 15 residues. CDR3 coding DNA: TGTGCCAGTACCCCCGACGGTCGGGTAGCCGGGGAGCTGTTTTTT. Translated: CASTPDGRVAGELFF. The complete variable domain, with remaining parts taken from reference TRBV19 and TRBJ2-2, reads DGGITQSPKYLFRKEGQNVTLSCEQNLNHDAMYWYRQDPGQGLRLIYYSQIVNDFQKGDIAEGYSVSREKKESFPLTVTSAQKNPTAFYLCASTPDGRVAGELFFGEGSRLTVL.

This CDR3 is CASMGGRTLYEQYF. DNA for the CDR3: TGTGCCAGCATGGGCGGGAGGACTCTCTACGAGCAGTACTTC. The chain is built from TRBV6-5 and TRBJ2-7; TRBD2 matches 8 bases. The germline V gene encodes CDR1 MNHEY and CDR2 SVGAGI. The CDR3 is made up of 14 amino acids. Trimming removed 7 bases from V and 3 bases from J; junction bases left unmatched: 8.

This chain links TRBV6-2 or TRBV6-3 with TRBJ1-1, with 12 nucleotides matching TRBD1. Germline assignment: CDR1 MNHEY and CDR2 SVGEGT. The CDR3 is 19 amino acids. V lost 4 bases and J lost 4; bases outside the gene matches: 16. The CDR3 DNA follows: TGTGCCAGCAGTTCTCCCTTCCGCGGGACAGGGGGCGCAGGCACTGAAGCTTTCTTT. Translating gives CASSSPFRGTGGAGTEAFF.

The chain combines TRBV28 with TRBJ2-7; 8 bases are a match to TRBD1. Losses at the gene ends were 4 bases for V and 7 bases for J; bases not matched to a gene: 9. Germline values: CDR1 MDHEN, CDR2 SYDVKM. This CDR3 comprises 14 residues. CDR3: CASSSGQGMEEQYF. In nucleotides, the CDR3 is TGTGCCAGCAGTTCCGGACAGGGAATGGAAGAGCAGTACTTC.

This sequence joins TRBV4-1 and TRBJ2-1, with D possibly being TRBD2 (5 bases). The V end lost 0 bases, the J end lost 7 bases, and 13 bases lay between the germline ends. Germline values: CDR1 MGHRA, CDR2 YSYEKL. This CDR3 is 15 amino acids long. The chain's CDR3 is CASSQDGNSANEQFF. For the CDR3, the DNA is TGCGCCAGCAGCCAAGATGGTAATAGCGCAAATGAGCAGTTCTTC.

The V call is TRBV28, the J call TRBJ2-6; D is uncertain. This CDR3 contains 16 residues. The germline V gene encodes CDR1 MDHEN and CDR2 SYDVKM. V lost 5 bases to trimming and J lost 3 bases, with 14 bases between them. The CDR3 reads CASSPIRRFGANVLTF. The DNA for the CDR3 is TGTGCCAGCAGTCCCATTCGGCGGTTTGGGGCCAACGTCCTGACTTTC.

J is TRBJ2-1 and V is TRBV9; 11 bases are shared with TRBD2. CDR1 and CDR2 (germline): SGDLS, YYNGEE. Unmatched junction bases numbered 3, after V lost 3 bases and J lost 4 bases. The CDR3 covers 15 residues. CDR3 DNA sequence: TGTGCCAGCAGCGAACTAGCGGGAGCTTACAATGAGCAGTTCTTC. Its translation: CASSELAGAYNEQFF.

This rearrangement joins TRBV10-3 to TRBJ2-1; 9 positions match TRBD2. Germline V gives CDR1 ENHRY, CDR2 SYGVKD. The CDR3 is made up of 13 amino acids. The ends lost 8 bases at V and 8 bases at J; junction bases unmatched: 7. The CDR3 nucleotides read TGTGCCATCCGCGGGGGGGAAAACGATGAGCAGTTCTTC. Amino acids: CAIRGGENDEQFF.

The J gene is TRBJ1-4, the V gene TRBV4-1; D ambiguous. The CDR3 spans 11 residues. The V and J ends lost 5 bases and 8 bases respectively, with 6 bases between them. Germline CDR1 is MGHRA and CDR2 is YSYEKL. In nucleotides, the CDR3 is TGCGCCAGCAGCTACAAGGAAAAACTGTTTTTT. Translated, it gives CASSYKEKLFF.

This chain joins TRBV7-2 and TRBJ1-1, with 8 nucleotides matching TRBD1. The V segment lost 2 bases and the J segment 3 bases; nucleotides outside the gene matches: 2. Germline CDR1 SGHTA, CDR2 FQGNSA. CDR3 size: 14 residues. CDR3 residues: CASSLQGADTEAFF. Written as DNA, the CDR3 is TGTGCCAGCAGCTTACAGGGGGCCGACACTGAAGCTTTCTTT. The entire variable domain, with the rest obtained from reference TRBV7-2 and TRBJ1-1, is as follows: GAGVSQSPSNKVTEKGKDVELRCDPISGHTALYWYRQSLGQGLEFLIYFQGNSAPDKSGLPSDRFSAERTGGSVSTLTIQRTQQEDSAVYLCASSLQGADTEAFFGQGTRLTVV.

This clone came up a few times. The V gene is TRBV14, the J gene TRBJ2-2; D might be TRBD1 (5 bases). Germline V lookup: CDR1 SGHDN, CDR2 FVKESK. The ends were cut back, 4 bases at V and 7 bases at J, with 10 bases in the middle. The length of the CDR3 is 13 residues. The CDR3 is CASSRREVGELFF. Here the CDR3 DNA reads TGTGCCAGCAGCCGCAGGGAAGTCGGGGAGCTGTTTTTT.

This clone was detected once. This chain joins TRBV10-3 and TRBJ2-1, with D possibly matching TRBD1 (6 bases). V was shortened by 1 base and J by 3 bases, with 10 bases between the two germline ends. In germline, CDR1 is ENHRY, CDR2 SYGVKD. This CDR3 has 15 amino acids. The CDR3: CAISEWQGSYNEQFF. In nucleotides, the CDR3 is TGTGCCATCAGTGAGTGGCAGGGGAGCTACAATGAGCAGTTCTTC.

V gene TRBV6-2 or TRBV6-3 combines with J gene TRBJ1-6, with D perhaps TRBD1 (6 bases). The CDR3 contains 14 residues. Germline V gene lookup returns CDR1 MNHEY and CDR2 SVGEGT. Trimming removed 5 bases at V and 9 bases at J, with 14 bases between. As DNA, the CDR3 is TGTGCCAGCAGTCCCAGGGGTACCGCTTCACCCCTCCACTTT. Translating it yields CASSPRGTASPLHF.

The chain recombines TRBV10-3 with TRBJ1-1, with D possibly TRBD1 on 5 matching bases. In germline, CDR1 is ENHRY, CDR2 SYGVKD. The CDR3 is 13 amino acids. Trimming left V 11 bases short and J 3 bases short, with 16 bases between. The CDR3 is CASMGGGHTEAFF. As DNA, the CDR3 is TGTGCCTCAATGGGGGGAGGGCACACTGAAGCTTTCTTT.

The gene calls are TRBV6-5 and TRBJ2-7, with 7 nucleotides matching TRBD2. CDR1 MNHEY and CDR2 SVGAGI come from the germline V gene. The CDR3 spans 13 residues. V shed 6 bases, J shed 8 bases, and the junction held 10 bases outside the gene matches. The CDR3 loop is CASSPREDVKQYV. In DNA, the CDR3 is TGTGCCAGCAGCCCCCGGGAGGATGTAAAGCAGTACGTC.

This chain links TRBV9 with TRBJ1-1, with 10 bases lining up with TRBD1. This CDR3 comprises 19 residues. Per germline, CDR1 SGDLS and CDR2 YYNGEE. J gave up 2 bases and V 4 bases, and 17 bases lay outside the gene matches. The CDR3 region is CASSPHPFDRGQVNTEAFF. The CDR3 nucleotides read TGTGCCAGCAGCCCGCACCCCTTCGACAGGGGGCAGGTTAACACTGAAGCTTTCTTT.

The chain is built from TRBV28 and TRBJ1-1; D call uncertain. The germline gives CDR1 MDHEN, CDR2 SYDVKM. This CDR3 contains 12 residues. With 6 bases removed from V and 0 bases from J, the gap between germline ends came to 5 bases. The CDR3 coding sequence is TGTGCCAGCAGGTCCGTGAACACTGAAGCTTTCTTT. It is translated as CASRSVNTEAFF.